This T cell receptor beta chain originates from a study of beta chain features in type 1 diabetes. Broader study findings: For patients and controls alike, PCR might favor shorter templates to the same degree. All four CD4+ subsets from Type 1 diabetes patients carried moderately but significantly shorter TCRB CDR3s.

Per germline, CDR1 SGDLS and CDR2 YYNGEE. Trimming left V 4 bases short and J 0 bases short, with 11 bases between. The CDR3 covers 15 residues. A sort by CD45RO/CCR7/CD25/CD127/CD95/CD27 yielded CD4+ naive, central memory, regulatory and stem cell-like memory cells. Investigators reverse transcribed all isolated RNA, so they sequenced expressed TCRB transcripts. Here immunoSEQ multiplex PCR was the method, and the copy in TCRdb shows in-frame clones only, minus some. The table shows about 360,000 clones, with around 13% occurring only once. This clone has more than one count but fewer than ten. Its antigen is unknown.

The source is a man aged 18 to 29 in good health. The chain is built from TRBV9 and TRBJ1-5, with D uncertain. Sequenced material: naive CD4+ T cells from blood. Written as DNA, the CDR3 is TGTGCCAGCAGCCGTCGAGGTTTTAGCAATCAGCCCCAGCATTTT. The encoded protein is CASSRRGFSNQPQHF. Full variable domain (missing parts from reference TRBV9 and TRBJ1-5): DSGVTQTPKHLITATGQRVTLRCSPRSGDLSVYWYQQSLDQGLQFLIQYYNGEERAKGNILERFSAQQFPDLHSELNLSSLELGDSALYFCASSRRGFSNQPQHFGDGTRLSIL.